The 32 T cell receptor beta chains listed next were all sequenced from one sample in a study of shared clonotypes between healthy human individuals. CD8 cells classed as naive were CD45RO-negative and positively selected for CCR7, excluding terminally differentiated effector memory CD45RA+ cells. TCRdb's table, derived via immunoSEQ multiplex PCR, lists solely in-frame clones and lacks some. The sample lists hundreds of thousands of clones; 85% to 95% were seen once. Sequenced input: naive CD8+ T cells sorted from blood. The receptor set was obtained from a woman aged 25 to 39 in good health.

The V call is TRBV4-1, the J call TRBJ2-7, with D tentatively TRBD1 or TRBD2 (5 bases each). V lost 1 base and J 6 bases, leaving 16 bases between the germline ends. Germline V lookup: CDR1 MGHRA, CDR2 YSYEKL. This CDR3 is built from 15 residues. The CDR3 sequence: CASSQVGPAGSEQYF. The CDR3 DNA is TGCGCCAGCAGCCAAGTGGGACCAGCAGGTTCCGAGCAGTACTTC.

This clone was detected once. The chain recombines TRBV4-1 with TRBJ2-7, with TRBD2 matching 12 bases. Germline CDR1 MGHRA, CDR2 YSYEKL. With V trimmed by 2 bases and J by 6 bases, 14 bases remained unmatched. CDR3 length: 18 residues. CDR3 in DNA: TGCGCCAGCAGCCAACAAGGACTAGCGGGATCGGTTCTTACCGAGCAGTACTTC. Protein: CASSQQGLAGSVLTEQYF.

With respect to this clone: This sample also contains other DNA sequences that code for the same CDR3. The rearrangement joins TRBV29-1 to TRBJ2-7; D is ambiguous. The germline gives CDR1 SQVTM, CDR2 ANQGSEA. This CDR3 has 12 residues. V dropped 0 bases and J dropped 4 bases, with 7 bases sitting between them. The DNA of the CDR3 is TGCAGCGTTGAAGAAGGCGGTTACGAGCAGTACTTC. Protein sequence: CSVEEGGYEQYF.

This clone came up once. The V and J genes are TRBV28 and TRBJ2-1, with D unresolved. Germline lookup yields CDR1 MDHEN and CDR2 SYDVKM. V lost 3 bases and J lost 9, with 12 bases in between. CDR3 size: 13 residues. CDR3 coding DNA: TGTGCCAGCAGTTTGGCCGGGTCGCGTGAGCAGTTCTTC. Translating it yields CASSLAGSREQFF.

The V call is TRBV15, the J call TRBJ2-1; weak D call: TRBD2 (6 bases). The germline V gene has CDR1 LNHNV and CDR2 YYDKDF (reference sequence). The CDR3 length is 16 residues. The V and J ends lost 0 bases and 4 bases respectively, with 13 bases between them. CDR3 protein: CATSRDRGGIYNEQFF. CDR3 in DNA: TGTGCCACCAGCAGAGATCGGGGCGGGATTTACAATGAGCAGTTCTTC.

As regards this clone: Other DNA sequences from this sample encode an identical CDR3 as well. The V and J genes are TRBV7-9 and TRBJ2-7, with 7 positions matching TRBD1. The CDR3 spans 15 residues. The germline V gene has CDR1 SEHNR and CDR2 FQNEAQ (reference sequence). The J segment lost 4 bases and the V segment lost 1 base, leaving 7 bases of the junction unmatched. DNA for the CDR3: TGTGCCAGCAGCTTAGGAGGGACAGACTTGTACGAGCAGTACTTC. Translation gives CASSLGGTDLYEQYF.

This clone was detected once. The V call is TRBV28, the J call TRBJ1-1; no firm D call. V gave up 2 bases and J gave up 5 bases, with 12 bases separating them. CDR3 size: 14 residues. Germline lookup yields CDR1 MDHEN and CDR2 SYDVKM. The CDR3 protein is CASSLPGPLTEAFF. The CDR3 nucleotides are TGTGCCAGCAGTTTACCCGGGCCTCTTACTGAAGCTTTCTTT.

This chain uses TRBV10-1 with TRBJ2-2; D is uncertain. CDR3 length equals 13 residues. Germline loops: CDR1 WNHNN, CDR2 SYGVQD (reference sequence). The V end was cut by 5 bases, the J end by 0 bases, with 4 bases between. The chain's CDR3 is CASSHTNTGELFF. In DNA, the CDR3 is TGCGCCAGCAGTCATACGAACACCGGGGAGCTGTTTTTT.

A single count supports this clone. The V and J genes are TRBV4-1 and TRBJ1-2, with TRBD1 as a possible D gene (6 bases). The CDR3 runs 16 residues. CDR1 is MGHRA and CDR2 is YSYEKL in the germline V gene. V lost 0 bases and J 6 bases, leaving 17 bases between the germline ends. CDR3 loop: CASSQEGALLVHGYTF. CDR3 in DNA: TGCGCCAGCAGCCAAGAGGGGGCGTTGTTAGTGCATGGCTACACCTTC.

This chain connects TRBV7-3 to TRBJ1-1, with 10 bases matching TRBD1. V dropped 3 bases and J dropped 8; count of bases not matched to a gene: 3. Germline-derived CDR1 and CDR2 are SGHTA and FQGTGA. The CDR3 loop spans 13 amino acids. The CDR3 here is CASSFDRGQEAFF. The CDR3 coding sequence is TGTGCCAGCAGCTTTGACAGGGGGCAGGAAGCTTTCTTT.

This chain links TRBV7-9 with TRBJ2-2; D is ambiguous. CDR1 is SEHNR, CDR2 FQNEAQ, per germline (reference sequence). V lost 5 bases and J lost 4, with 14 bases in between. CDR3 length: 15 amino acids. DNA for the CDR3: TGTGCCAGCAGCCCGTCGCACTACAGCACCGGGGAGCTGTTTTTT. It yields the protein CASSPSHYSTGELFF.

The chain recombines TRBV5-4 with TRBJ2-1, with D possibly TRBD2 on 7 matching bases. This CDR3 is 13 amino acids long. The V end was cut by 4 bases, the J end by 6 bases, with 11 bases between. Germline CDR1 is SGHNT and CDR2 is YYREEE (reference sequence). The CDR3 sequence: CASSRGGLNEQFF. CDR3 coding DNA: TGTGCCAGCAGCAGGGGGGGCCTCAATGAGCAGTTCTTC.

This sequence joins TRBV14 and TRBJ1-2; D is unresolved. Germline loops: CDR1 SGHDN, CDR2 FVKESK. This CDR3 spans 13 amino acids. Trimming removed 0 bases from V and 4 bases from J, with 6 bases in between. The chain's CDR3 is CASSQDDVYGYTF. The CDR3 DNA sequence: TGTGCCAGCAGCCAAGATGATGTCTATGGCTACACCTTC.

This chain connects TRBV6-1 to TRBJ1-2; possible D gene TRBD1, 5 bases. The CDR3 contains 15 residues. CDR1 is MNHNS and CDR2 is SASEGT in the germline V gene. The germline V and J ends were trimmed by 8 bases and 2 bases, with 18 bases remaining between them. CDR3 amino acids: CASLGAGTENYGYTF. CDR3 DNA: TGTGCCAGCCTAGGGGCCGGGACGGAGAACTATGGCTACACCTTC.

The chain combines TRBV29-1 with TRBJ2-5; D gene uncertain. The J call may be wrong; the DNA end is better matched by TRBJ2-7. Germline V gives CDR1 SQVTM, CDR2 ANQGSEA. The CDR3 has 15 amino acids. The CDR3 sequence is CSVEDRKERDSEQYF. For the CDR3, the DNA is TGCAGCGTTGAAGATCGTAAGGAGCGAGACTCCGAGCAGTACTTC.

The J gene is TRBJ1-2, the V gene TRBV9; 9 positions agree with TRBD1. This CDR3 is 14 amino acids long. Germline CDR1 is SGDLS and CDR2 is YYNGEE. The trim removed 2 bases at V and 8 bases at J, leaving 7 bases unmatched. CDR3 nucleotide sequence: TGTGCCAGCAGCGTCTCAAGGGACAGGGAAGGCTACACCTTC. It translates to CASSVSRDREGYTF.

The chain couples TRBV2 to TRBJ1-1, with 9 positions matching TRBD1. Trimming took 6 bases from V and 1 from J; bases not matched to a gene: 3. The CDR3 length is 14 residues. Germline CDR1 reads SNHLY; CDR2 reads FYNNEI. The CDR3 spells CASRIQGANTEAFF. CDR3 sequence (DNA): TGTGCCAGCAGAATACAGGGGGCGAACACTGAAGCTTTCTTT.

V and J are TRBV6-1 and TRBJ2-1; no definite D call. CDR1 is MNHNS and CDR2 is SASEGT in the germline V gene. V was pared by 3 bases and J by 1 base, with 10 bases between. This CDR3 comprises 15 residues. Here the CDR3 reads CASSDGAVSYNEQFF. CDR3 nucleotides: TGTGCCAGCAGTGACGGTGCGGTATCCTACAATGAGCAGTTCTTC.

The V and J genes are TRBV13 and TRBJ2-7, with a tentative D call TRBD2 (6 bases). CDR3 length: 15 amino acids. The germline V and J ends were trimmed by 0 bases and 3 bases, with 12 bases remaining between them. Looked up from germline, CDR1 is PRHDT and CDR2 is FYEKMQ (reference sequence). CDR3 in amino acids: CASSLGLGLNYEQYF. The CDR3 DNA follows: TGTGCCAGCAGCTTAGGCCTGGGACTGAACTACGAGCAGTACTTC. The full variable domain, rest sourced from reference TRBV13 and TRBJ2-7, is AAGVIQSPRHLIKEKRETATLKCYPIPRHDTVYWYQQGPGQDPQFLISFYEKMQSDKGSIPDRFSAQQFSDYHSELNMSSLELGDSALYFCASSLGLGLNYEQYFGPGTRLTVT.

The rearrangement joins TRBV4-1 to TRBJ2-5; D perhaps matches TRBD1 (5 bases). TRBJ2-7 explains the end of the DNA better; the J call may be wrong. The CDR3 covers 13 residues. Germline V gene sequence: CDR1 MGHRA, CDR2 YSYEKL. The CDR3 bases are TGCGCCAGCAGCCGAAACCAGGGTTACGAGCAGTACTTC. This codes for CASSRNQGYEQYF.

This clone has just one count. The chain carries TRBV30 and TRBJ2-2; a weak D match, TRBD2 (5 bases). Trimming shortened V by 0 bases and J by 1 base, and 12 bases separated the two germline ends. The CDR3 totals 16 residues. Germline CDR1 GTSNPN, CDR2 SVGIG (reference sequence). In nucleotides, the CDR3 is TGTGCCTGGAGTGTACAGATGGGAGAGAACACCGGGGAGCTGTTTTTT. Translation: CAWSVQMGENTGELFF.

This chain uses TRBV7-2 with TRBJ2-7; 9 bases are shared with TRBD2. The V segment lost 2 bases and the J segment 4 bases; nucleotides outside the gene matches: 3. Germline loops: CDR1 SGHTA, CDR2 FQGNSA. This CDR3 comprises 14 residues. The CDR3, as DNA: TGTGCCAGCAGCTTACCGCGGGAGGGGTACGAGCAGTACTTC. Translating gives CASSLPREGYEQYF.

V is TRBV28 and J is TRBJ2-3; tentatively, D is TRBD1 (6 bases). Germline assignment: CDR1 MDHEN and CDR2 SYDVKM. The CDR3 runs to 16 residues. The ends were cut back, 4 bases at V and 0 bases at J, with 14 bases in the middle. The CDR3 sequence: CASSWPEGESTDTQYF. CDR3 in DNA: TGTGCCAGCAGTTGGCCCGAGGGGGAAAGCACAGATACGCAGTATTTT. Full variable domain (outside the CDR3, taken from reference TRBV28 and TRBJ2-3): DVKVTQSSRYLVKRTGEKVFLECVQDMDHENMFWYRQDPGLGLRLIYFSYDVKMKEKGDIPEGYSVSREKKERFSLILESASTNQTSMYLCASSWPEGESTDTQYFGPGTRLTVL.

V is TRBV19 and J is TRBJ1-1; D remains ambiguous. Trimming stripped 6 bases from V and 3 bases from J, with 11 bases between. Germline assignment: CDR1 LNHDA and CDR2 SQIVND (reference sequence). CDR3 length: 13 amino acids. This CDR3 is CASREIGYTEAFF. The DNA of the CDR3 is TGTGCCAGTAGGGAAATTGGGTACACTGAAGCTTTCTTT.

This rearrangement joins TRBV6-1 to TRBJ1-2; possible D gene TRBD1, 6 bases. Trimming left V 1 base short and J 5 bases short, with 11 bases between. CDR1 MNHNS and CDR2 SASEGT come from the germline V gene. The CDR3 runs to 14 residues. CDR3 sequence: CASSEGGAWYGYTF. In DNA, the CDR3 is TGTGCCAGCAGTGAAGGGGGGGCTTGGTATGGCTACACCTTC.

The chain couples TRBV11-2 to TRBJ2-5, with D perhaps TRBD1 or TRBD2 (5 bases each). The germline V and J ends were trimmed by 1 base and 4 bases, with 13 bases remaining between them. Germline CDR1 reads SGHAT; CDR2 reads FQNNGV. The CDR3 length is 15 residues. The CDR3 nucleotides read TGTGCCAGCAGCTTAGGACCCGCGAGGGGAGAGACCCAGTACTTC. The encoded protein is CASSLGPARGETQYF.

The chain has TRBV28 and TRBJ2-1; 9 nucleotides align to TRBD1. After removal of 5 bases from V and 5 bases from J, the junction contained 13 bases not matched to a gene. Germline V gene lookup returns CDR1 MDHEN and CDR2 SYDVKM. There are 17 residues in the CDR3. CDR3 sequence: CASSLNQQGASNNEQFF. The DNA for the CDR3 is TGTGCCAGCAGTCTTAATCAACAGGGGGCGTCGAACAATGAGCAGTTCTTC.

The chain couples TRBV5-6 to TRBJ2-7; D unresolved. Germline loops: CDR1 SGHDT, CDR2 YYEEEE. CDR3 size: 13 residues. V lost 3 bases, J lost 7 bases, and 14 bases lay in between. The chain's CDR3 is CASSSMTRLEQYF. The CDR3 nucleotides read TGTGCCAGCAGCTCGATGACCCGCTTGGAGCAGTACTTC.

The chain couples TRBV7-9 to TRBJ1-6; 8 bases line up with TRBD1. The J segment lost 9 bases and the V segment lost 5 bases, leaving 6 bases of the junction unmatched. Per germline, CDR1 SEHNR and CDR2 FQNEAQ (reference sequence). The CDR3 is 14 residues long. CDR3 sequence: CASSGGQGFSPLHF. The CDR3 DNA reads TGTGCCAGCAGCGGTGGACAGGGCTTTTCACCCCTCCACTTT.

The chain is built from TRBV5-4 and TRBJ2-6; D may be TRBD1 (5 bases). CDR1 is SGHNT, CDR2 YYREEE, per germline (reference sequence). Trimming pared 4 bases from V and 2 bases from J, leaving 10 bases between. The CDR3 spans 15 residues. In DNA form, the CDR3 reads TGTGCCAGCAGCCGCAGGGTGGCTGGGGCCAACGTCCTGACTTTC. Translated: CASSRRVAGANVLTF.

The chain employs TRBV4-1 and TRBJ1-1; D uncertain. This CDR3 region has 15 residues. V lost 2 bases, J lost 1 base, and 11 bases lay in between. Germline assignment: CDR1 MGHRA and CDR2 YSYEKL. CDR3 region: CASSQFPGTNTEAFF. CDR3 in DNA: TGCGCCAGCAGCCAATTTCCGGGTACGAACACTGAAGCTTTCTTT.

The chain has TRBV19 and TRBJ2-7; 8 bases map to TRBD1. The CDR3 runs to 14 residues. V was clipped by 8 bases and J by 4 bases; unmatched bases: 10. Germline V gene lookup returns CDR1 LNHDA and CDR2 SQIVND (reference sequence). The CDR3 sequence is CASAYRGTGYEQYF. The CDR3 region has the DNA TGTGCCAGTGCCTACAGGGGGACGGGGTACGAGCAGTACTTC.